The 10 T cell receptor beta chains given below trace back to one sample, sequenced in a study of Graves' ophthalmopathy and Graves' hyperthyroidism. The study amplified TCR beta CDR3 regions using RNA transcripts. RT-PCR with HTBI primers came first, then second-round multiplex PCR. TCRdb passed the multiplex PCR reads through MiXCR, listing each CDR3 protein once. In the table there are over a million distinct CDR3 sequences, 35% to 40% of which are singletons. What was sequenced was peripheral blood or thyroid tissue (not recorded which). These TCRs come from an adult man with Graves' hyperthyroidism.

This clonotype has just one count. The chain couples TRBV7-2 to TRBJ1-2, with D possibly matching TRBD1 (6 bases). CDR1 is SGHTA and CDR2 is FQGNSA in the germline V gene. The CDR3 sequence is 18 residues long. Trimming removed 1 base from V and 8 bases from J, with 26 bases in between. CDR3 coding DNA: TGTGCCAGCAGCTTAGGGGGGGGCGCGGGGGCAGTTTCCCGCGGCTACACCTTC. Its translation is CASSLGGGAGAVSRGYTF.

This clonotype was seen many times. The chain combines TRBV6-1 with TRBJ2-7; D not resolved. Trimming removed 7 bases at V and 3 bases at J, with 7 bases between. Germline V lookup: CDR1 MNHNS, CDR2 SASEGT. CDR3 length: 11 amino acids. DNA for the CDR3: TGTGCCAGCACCGACCGCTACGAGCAGTACTTC. Translating gives CASTDRYEQYF.

At least ten counts were recorded for this clonotype. The gene calls are TRBV10-3 and TRBJ1-5; D is perhaps TRBD1 (5 bases). There are 14 residues in the CDR3. Trimming removed 6 bases at V and 0 bases at J, with 9 bases between. CDR1 and CDR2 (germline): ENHRY, SYGVKD. CDR3 region: CAIRGDASNQPQHF. The DNA for the CDR3 is TGTGCCATCAGAGGGGACGCTAGCAATCAGCCCCAGCATTTT.

This sequence joins TRBV5-1 and TRBJ1-1; TRBD1 aligns across 8 bases. Trimming cost V 3 bases and J 5 bases; bases outside gene matches: 6. The CDR3 spans 14 residues. Germline CDR1 SGHRS, CDR2 YFSETQ. CDR3 amino acids: CASSSQGVGTEAFF. Here the CDR3 DNA reads TGCGCCAGCAGCTCACAGGGGGTCGGAACTGAAGCTTTCTTT.

The chain has TRBV5-8 and TRBJ2-7, with 7 bases aligning to TRBD2. Germline CDR1 reads SGHTS; CDR2 reads YDEGEE. The CDR3 runs 14 residues. V gave up 4 bases and J gave up 4 bases; unmatched junction bases: 8. CDR3 sequence: CASSPERDQYEQYF. As DNA, the CDR3 is TGTGCCAGCAGCCCCGAGCGGGACCAATACGAGCAGTACTTC.

Comment on this clonotype: A read error may be the cause here, since a much bigger clone is one base away. V and J are TRBV20-1 and TRBJ2-7; D is unresolved. Deletions cut 2 bases from V and 3 bases from J, with 11 bases between. The CDR3 covers 13 residues. The germline V gene encodes CDR1 DFQATT and CDR2 SNEGSKA (reference sequence). The CDR3 loop reads CSARSSQRYEQYF. CDR3 nucleotide sequence: TGCAGTGCTAGAAGCAGCCAACGCTACGAGCAGTACTTC.

This clonotype was found a few times. A much larger clone differs by one base, so this may be a read error. The chain recombines TRBV29-1 with TRBJ1-3; D gene ambiguous. The CDR3 has 13 residues. CDR1 is SQVTM and CDR2 is ANQGSEA in the germline V gene. V was clipped by 6 bases and J by 1 base, with 10 bases between them. CDR3 DNA: TGCAGCGTCGCAAGACGGTCTGGAAACACCATATATTTT. This encodes CSVARRSGNTIYF.

In its sample, this clonotype was seen a few times. V and J are TRBV10-3 and TRBJ1-5; D not certain. Germline-derived CDR1 and CDR2 are ENHRY and SYGVKD. Between the trimmed V and J ends, which lost 10 bases and 0 bases, there was a span of 10 bases. CDR3 length equals 13 residues. CDR3 nucleotides: TGTGCCACCGGAGAGTATAGCAATCAGCCCCAGCATTTT. It specifies CATGEYSNQPQHF.

The V call is TRBV10-3, the J call TRBJ1-2; 7 bases are shared with TRBD1. The CDR3 is 13 residues long. Trimming removed 6 bases from V and 6 bases from J; junction bases left unmatched: 7. Germline loops: CDR1 ENHRY, CDR2 SYGVKD. Written as DNA, the CDR3 is TGTGCCATCAGCACCGGGACAGTGAATGGCTACACCTTC. Its protein product is CAISTGTVNGYTF.

This clonotype occurred many times. This chain joins TRBV7-9 and TRBJ1-2; D unclear. The CDR3 contains 14 residues. Germline CDR1 and CDR2: SEHNR and FQNEAQ (reference sequence). V lost 8 bases to trimming and J lost 2 bases, with 15 bases between them. The CDR3 loop reads CASEYPVTNYGYTF. DNA for the CDR3: TGTGCCAGCGAATACCCGGTGACGAACTATGGCTACACCTTC.